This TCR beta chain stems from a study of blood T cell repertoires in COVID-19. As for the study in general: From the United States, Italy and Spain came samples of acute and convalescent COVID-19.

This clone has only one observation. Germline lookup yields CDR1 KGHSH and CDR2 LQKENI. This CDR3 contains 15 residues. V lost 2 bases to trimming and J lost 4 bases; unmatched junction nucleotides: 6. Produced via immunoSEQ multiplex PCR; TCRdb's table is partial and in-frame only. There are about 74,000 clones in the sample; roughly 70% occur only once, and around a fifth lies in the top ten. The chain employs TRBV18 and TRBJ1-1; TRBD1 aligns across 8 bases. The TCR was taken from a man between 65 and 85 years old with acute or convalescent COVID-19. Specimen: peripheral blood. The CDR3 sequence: CASSPREQGGTEAFF. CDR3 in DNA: TGTGCCAGCTCACCAAGGGAACAGGGGGGCACTGAAGCTTTCTTT.